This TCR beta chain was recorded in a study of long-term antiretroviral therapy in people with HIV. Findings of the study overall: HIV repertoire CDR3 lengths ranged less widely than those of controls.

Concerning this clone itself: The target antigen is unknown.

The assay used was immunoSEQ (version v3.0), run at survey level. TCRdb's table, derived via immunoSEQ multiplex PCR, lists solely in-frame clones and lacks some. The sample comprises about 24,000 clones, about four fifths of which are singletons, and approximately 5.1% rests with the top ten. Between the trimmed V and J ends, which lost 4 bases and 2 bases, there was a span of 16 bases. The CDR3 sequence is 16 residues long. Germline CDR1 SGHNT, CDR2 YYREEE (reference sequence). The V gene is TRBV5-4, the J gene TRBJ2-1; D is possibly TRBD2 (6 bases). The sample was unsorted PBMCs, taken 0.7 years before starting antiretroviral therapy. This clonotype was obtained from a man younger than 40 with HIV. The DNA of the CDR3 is TGTGCCAGCAGCCCTCCCGGCGGGGCAACCTACAATGAGCAGTTCTTC. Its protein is CASSPPGGATYNEQFF.